The next 10 T cell receptor beta chains were all read from a single sample in a study of T cell responses to AZD1222 COVID-19 vaccine. Sequencing used immunoSEQ multiplex PCR; TCRdb keeps in-frame clones, though not all of them. The table has some 130,000 clones, roughly nine tenths seen once. The material was peripheral blood, obtained on day 0 of AZD1222 vaccination. These receptors came from an adult in good health.

The chain uses TRBV13 and TRBJ1-3; D remains unclear. The CDR3 extends over 15 amino acids. Trimming shortened V by 5 bases and J by 1 base, and 12 bases separated the two germline ends. Germline CDR1 reads PRHDT; CDR2 reads FYEKMQ (reference sequence). CDR3 in DNA: TGTGCCAGCAGCCTCAGGAAAGGATCTGGAAACACCATATATTTT. This translates into CASSLRKGSGNTIYF.

This chain links TRBV15 with TRBJ1-5, with 9 bases identical to TRBD1. Germline loops: CDR1 LNHNV, CDR2 YYDKDF (reference sequence). This CDR3 spans 16 amino acids. The trim removed 2 bases at V and 5 bases at J, leaving 7 bases unmatched. The CDR3 loop reads CATSRTPGQGDQPQHF. The CDR3 coding sequence is TGTGCCACCAGCAGAACCCCGGGACAGGGTGATCAGCCCCAGCATTTT.

This chain uses TRBV5-1 with TRBJ1-6, with 7 positions matching TRBD1. From germline, CDR1 is SGHRS and CDR2 YFSETQ. Trimming cost V 4 bases and J 11 bases; bases outside gene matches: 9. The CDR3 totals 14 residues. CDR3 loop: CASSPGQTFAPLHF. The CDR3 nucleotides read TGCGCCAGCAGCCCGGGACAGACCTTTGCACCCCTCCACTTT.

A note on this clone: This same CDR3 is encoded by further DNA sequences in the sample. The rearrangement uses TRBV6-5 and TRBJ1-5; possible D gene TRBD1, 5 bases. V was cut by 0 bases and J by 5 bases, with 8 bases left in between. The CDR3 totals 14 residues. Germline loops: CDR1 MNHEY, CDR2 SVGAGI. The CDR3 region has the DNA TGTGCCAGCAGTTACTCGAGAGGGGATCAGCCCCAGCATTTT. This translates into CASSYSRGDQPQHF.

The rearrangement joins TRBV5-4 to TRBJ1-3, with a possible D match to TRBD1 (5 bases). The germline V gene encodes CDR1 SGHNT and CDR2 YYREEE (reference sequence). Trimming shortened V by 2 bases and J by 0 bases, and 15 bases separated the two germline ends. There are 17 residues in the CDR3. CDR3 DNA sequence: TGTGCCAGCAGCTTCCTCAATCCGGGGGACTCTGGAAACACCATATATTTT. Protein product: CASSFLNPGDSGNTIYF.

The chain is built from TRBV27 and TRBJ1-4; TRBD1 aligns across 8 bases. CDR1 and CDR2 from the germline V gene are MNHEY and SMNVEV (reference sequence). CDR3 length equals 16 residues. With 7 bases clipped from V and 3 bases from J, the junction kept 10 bases outside the gene matches. The CDR3 DNA reads TGTGCCAGCAAAGTCTATCAGGGGGCACCTAATGAAAAACTGTTTTTT. Its protein product is CASKVYQGAPNEKLFF.

The gene calls are TRBV4-2 and TRBJ1-3; TRBD1 aligns across 7 bases. V was clipped by 0 bases and J by 4 bases; unmatched bases: 9. Germline V gene lookup returns CDR1 LGHNA and CDR2 YNFKEQ. The CDR3 is made up of 17 amino acids. This CDR3 is CASSQEATGLGGNTIYF. DNA of the CDR3: TGTGCCAGCAGCCAAGAGGCGACAGGGTTAGGAGGAAACACCATATATTTT.

This chain uses TRBV7-9 with TRBJ2-7; D call uncertain. The CDR3 is 12 residues long. Trimming left V 3 bases short and J 5 bases short, with 8 bases between. Per germline, CDR1 SEHNR and CDR2 FQNEAQ (reference sequence). CDR3 region: CASSFDRNEQYF. CDR3 nucleotides: TGTGCCAGCAGCTTCGACCGTAACGAGCAGTACTTC.

The CDR3: CASSLLGATNEKLFF. The CDR3 DNA sequence: TGTGCCAGCAGCCTGCTTGGGGCAACTAATGAAAAACTGTTTTTT. V is TRBV13 and J is TRBJ1-4, with unresolved D. Germline values: CDR1 PRHDT, CDR2 FYEKMQ (reference sequence). V gave up 5 bases and J gave up 0 bases, with 10 bases separating them. This CDR3 has 15 amino acids.

J is TRBJ2-3 and V is TRBV27, with D hard to call. The germline V and J ends were trimmed by 5 bases and 0 bases, with 12 bases remaining between them. This CDR3 has 15 amino acids. Germline V gene sequence: CDR1 MNHEY, CDR2 SMNVEV (reference sequence). CDR3 residues: CASSRYRRSTDTQYF. CDR3 in DNA: TGTGCCAGCAGTAGATATCGCAGAAGCACAGATACGCAGTATTTT.